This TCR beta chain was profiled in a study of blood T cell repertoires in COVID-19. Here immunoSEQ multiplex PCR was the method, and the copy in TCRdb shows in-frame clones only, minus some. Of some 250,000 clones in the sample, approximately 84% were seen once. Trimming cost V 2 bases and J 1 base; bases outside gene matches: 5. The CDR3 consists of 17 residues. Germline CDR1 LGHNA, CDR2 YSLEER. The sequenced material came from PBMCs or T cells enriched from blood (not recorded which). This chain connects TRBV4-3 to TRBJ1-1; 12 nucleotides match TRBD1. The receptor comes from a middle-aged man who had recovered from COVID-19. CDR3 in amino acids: CASSQNPGQGANTEAFF. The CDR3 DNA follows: TGCGCCAGCAGCCAAAACCCGGGACAGGGGGCGAACACTGAAGCTTTCTTT.